These 4 T cell receptor beta chains were sequenced from one sample in a study of blood T cell repertoires in COVID-19. The table came from immunoSEQ multiplex PCR; TCRdb's copy has only in-frame clones and leaves some out. The sample includes 300,000 to 450,000 clones, roughly 90% of them seen just once. The sequencing input was peripheral blood. Every receptor here comes from a woman younger than 45 with COVID-19, enrolled during active disease.

The chain recombines TRBV28 with TRBJ2-1; maybe TRBD2 (5 bases). The length of the CDR3 is 13 residues. V gave up 5 bases and J gave up 8 bases, with 13 bases separating them. CDR1 is MDHEN, CDR2 SYDVKM, per germline. This CDR3 is CASSPGRSDEQFF. CDR3 bases: TGTGCCAGCAGTCCCGGACGTAGCGATGAGCAGTTCTTC.

This clone has just a few counts. V and J are TRBV30 and TRBJ2-1; maybe TRBD2 (5 bases). Germline V gene lookup returns CDR1 GTSNPN and CDR2 SVGIG (reference sequence). The CDR3 runs 13 residues. V was trimmed by 4 bases and J by 2 bases, leaving 9 bases between them. The CDR3 sequence is CAWTLAAYNEQFF. CDR3 nucleotide sequence: TGTGCCTGGACGCTAGCAGCCTACAATGAGCAGTTCTTC.

J is TRBJ2-3 and V is TRBV7-2; TRBD1 matches at 9 bases. Per the germline V gene, CDR1 is SGHTA and CDR2 is FQGNSA. The J segment lost 2 bases and the V segment lost 1 base, leaving 4 bases of the junction unmatched. This CDR3 contains 16 residues. The DNA for the CDR3 is TGTGCCAGCAGCTTAGGGGGGACAGGGCTCACAGATACGCAGTATTTT. Translation: CASSLGGTGLTDTQYF.

V and J are TRBV27 and TRBJ1-2; D perhaps matches TRBD1 (5 bases). Germline loops: CDR1 MNHEY, CDR2 SMNVEV (reference sequence). Between the trimmed V and J ends, which lost 5 bases and 7 bases, there was a span of 17 bases. This CDR3 spans 14 amino acids. CDR3 residues: CASSPPGTLSGYTF. CDR3 nucleotide sequence: TGTGCCAGCAGTCCACCCGGGACTTTGAGTGGCTACACCTTC.